The 26 T cell receptor beta chains below were found in one sample sequenced in a study of monozygotic twins with cystic fibrosis. The table came from immunoSEQ multiplex PCR; TCRdb's copy has only in-frame clones and leaves some out. Of about 36,000 clones listed, under 90% are singletons. Sequencing input: blood. All receptors derive from a girl aged 2-10 years with cystic fibrosis.

The chain is built from TRBV2 and TRBJ1-6; no definite D call. The CDR3 loop spans 14 amino acids. V lost 5 bases, J lost 5 bases, and 10 bases lay in between. The V gene's germline CDR1 is SNHLY and CDR2 FYNNEI. As DNA, the CDR3 is TGTGCCAGCAGTCTAGGCGGTAATAATTCACCCCTCCACTTT. Amino acids: CASSLGGNNSPLHF.

This clone was counted a single time. This chain links TRBV5-4 with TRBJ1-1; D is perhaps TRBD1 (6 bases). Trimming cost V 4 bases and J 0 bases, with 13 bases left between them. This CDR3 comprises 15 residues. Germline values: CDR1 SGHNT, CDR2 YYREEE (reference sequence). The CDR3 region has the DNA TGTGCCAGCAGCCCGGCCGGGGGGCTGAACACTGAAGCTTTCTTT. It is translated as CASSPAGGLNTEAFF.

J is TRBJ2-5 and V is TRBV9; no reliable D call. Trimming removed 4 bases from V and 5 bases from J, with 18 bases in between. There are 15 residues in the CDR3. Germline CDR1 is SGDLS and CDR2 is YYNGEE. CDR3 sequence reads: CASSPVGVYEETQYF. CDR3 coding DNA: TGTGCCAGCAGCCCCGTTGGGGTATACGAGGAGACCCAGTACTTC.

The chain recombines TRBV15 with TRBJ2-7; D remains unclear. The CDR3 extends over 13 amino acids. V lost 4 bases to trimming and J lost 0 bases, with 7 bases between them. Germline lookup yields CDR1 LNHNV and CDR2 YYDKDF (reference sequence). As DNA, the CDR3 is TGTGCCACCAGCAACAAGCGCTCCTACGAGCAGTACTTC. Encoded protein: CATSNKRSYEQYF.

The chain recombines TRBV20-1 with TRBJ2-1; D remains unclear. CDR1 DFQATT and CDR2 SNEGSKA come from the germline V gene (reference sequence). The length of the CDR3 is 11 residues. The V and J ends lost 6 bases and 6 bases respectively, with 9 bases between them. CDR3 protein: CSALGRNEQFF. CDR3 in DNA: TGCAGTGCGCTAGGCCGCAATGAGCAGTTCTTC.

This sequence joins TRBV18 and TRBJ2-5; D not resolved. V lost 2 bases, J lost 5 bases, and 15 bases lay in between. This CDR3 is built from 15 residues. In germline, CDR1 is KGHSH, CDR2 LQKENI. The CDR3 region is CASSPVQGWMETQYF. The CDR3 bases are TGTGCCAGCTCACCAGTTCAAGGGTGGATGGAGACCCAGTACTTC.

V and J are TRBV11-2 and TRBJ2-7; the match to TRBD1 covers 8 bases. This CDR3 is built from 15 residues. Germline V lookup: CDR1 SGHAT, CDR2 FQNNGV. Trimming removed 5 bases from V and 2 bases from J; junction bases left unmatched: 8. The CDR3 spells CASSGDDRGAYEQYF. The DNA for the CDR3 is TGTGCCAGCAGCGGAGATGACAGGGGAGCCTACGAGCAGTACTTC.

This chain's CDR3 is CASRQGISGNTIYF. DNA of the CDR3: TGTGCCAGCAGACAGGGTATCTCTGGAAACACCATATATTTT. The genes are TRBV6-5 and TRBJ1-3; a possible D gene is TRBD1 (6 bases). Trimming took off 6 bases at V and 0 bases at J, with 9 bases between the two ends. The CDR3 loop spans 14 amino acids. Germline V gene lookup returns CDR1 MNHEY and CDR2 SVGAGI.

The chain is built from TRBV5-1 and TRBJ2-7, with D perhaps matching TRBD1 (5 bases). CDR1 is SGHRS, CDR2 YFSETQ, per germline. The CDR3 is 14 residues long. V lost 0 bases, J lost 3 bases, and 10 bases lay in between. CDR3 in amino acids: CASSLAGYLYEQYF. Written as DNA, the CDR3 is TGCGCCAGCAGCTTGGCAGGGTACCTCTACGAGCAGTACTTC. The whole variable domain, filled in from reference TRBV5-1 and TRBJ2-7, reads KAGVTQTPRYLIKTRGQQVTLSCSPISGHRSVSWYQQTPGQGLQFLFEYFSETQRNKGNFPGRFSGRQFSNSRSEMNVSTLELGDSALYLCASSLAGYLYEQYFGPGTRLTVT.

The gene calls are TRBV5-8 and TRBJ2-7; 9 positions agree with TRBD1. The V and J ends lost 1 base and 7 bases, in that order; junction bases with no gene match: 12. The germline V gene encodes CDR1 SGHTS and CDR2 YDEGEE. This CDR3 is built from 16 residues. The CDR3: CASSLPNRGQVREQYF. The CDR3 nucleotides are TGTGCCAGCAGCTTGCCTAACAGGGGGCAGGTTCGTGAGCAGTACTTC.

This chain links TRBV27 with TRBJ1-4; D might be TRBD1 (5 bases). The V end lost 6 bases, the J end lost 10 bases, and 12 bases lay between the germline ends. The CDR3 extends over 12 amino acids. The germline CDR1 and CDR2 sequences are MNHEY and SMNVEV (reference sequence). The CDR3: CASSILGGKLFF. For the CDR3, the DNA is TGTGCCAGCAGCATTCTTGGGGGAAAACTGTTTTTT.

V usage is TRBV10-1 and J usage is TRBJ1-3, with D unresolved. V dropped 4 bases and J dropped 0 bases, with 4 bases sitting between them. The V gene's germline CDR1 is WNHNN and CDR2 SYGVQD (reference sequence). The CDR3 loop spans 13 amino acids. In DNA form, the CDR3 reads TGCGCCAGCAGTGGACACTCTGGAAACACCATATATTTT. Protein sequence: CASSGHSGNTIYF.

The rearrangement uses TRBV2 and TRBJ2-7, with no clear D. Germline CDR1 is SNHLY and CDR2 is FYNNEI. The CDR3 totals 12 residues. The V gene lost 4 bases and the J gene lost 3 bases, with 7 bases spanning the gap. CDR3 in amino acids: CASSARRYEQYF. In nucleotides, the CDR3 is TGTGCCAGCAGTGCCCGGCGCTACGAGCAGTACTTC.

This clone was seen just once. The chain employs TRBV6-6 and TRBJ2-7; D possibly matches TRBD1 or TRBD2 (5 bases each). V dropped 2 bases and J dropped 5 bases, with 13 bases sitting between them. The germline gives CDR1 MNHNY, CDR2 SVGAGI (reference sequence). The CDR3 is made up of 14 amino acids. CDR3 DNA: TGTGCCAGCAGTTACGGGACCCAAGTTAACGAGCAGTACTTC. Protein product: CASSYGTQVNEQYF.

The chain is built from TRBV19 and TRBJ2-1; 11 positions agree with TRBD2. Trimming took 1 base from V and 7 from J; bases not matched to a gene: 3. Germline V gives CDR1 LNHDA, CDR2 SQIVND (reference sequence). The CDR3 totals 15 residues. The CDR3 DNA follows: TGTGCCAGTAGTATAGTGGCTAGCGGGGGGAATGAGCAGTTCTTC. Protein product: CASSIVASGGNEQFF.

Only one count was recorded for this clone. The chain uses TRBV30 and TRBJ1-2, with D unclear. Germline CDR1 is GTSNPN and CDR2 is SVGIG (reference sequence). The CDR3 is 12 amino acids. The V gene lost 8 bases and the J gene lost 7 bases, with 17 bases spanning the gap. The chain's CDR3 is CAALGRALGYTF. CDR3 coding DNA: TGTGCCGCCCTTGGGCGGGCCCTTGGCTACACCTTC.

This chain connects TRBV5-7 to TRBJ2-7; TRBD1 matches at 9 bases. TRBV5-7 is labeled an ORF, and its function is uncertain. The CDR3 length is 14 residues. Unmatched junction bases numbered 10, after V lost 6 bases and J lost 6 bases. CDR3 in amino acids: CASISGQGPSEQYF. In DNA form, the CDR3 reads TGTGCCAGCATCTCCGGACAGGGGCCTAGCGAGCAGTACTTC.

The J gene is TRBJ1-5, the V gene TRBV6-5; D is unclear. The CDR3 covers 15 residues. Trimming stripped 5 bases from V and 4 bases from J, with 15 bases between. Germline V gives CDR1 MNHEY, CDR2 SVGAGI. The CDR3 protein is CASSADRAPNQPQHF. The CDR3 nucleotides read TGTGCCAGCAGTGCGGACCGGGCCCCAAATCAGCCCCAGCATTTT.

The rearrangement links TRBV4-2 to TRBJ2-5, with D perhaps TRBD2 (5 bases). The CDR3 spans 14 residues. V was shortened by 2 bases and J by 6 bases, with 13 bases between the two germline ends. Germline V CDR1 and CDR2: LGHNA, YNFKEQ. CDR3 in amino acids: CASSQPEGFQTQYF. For the CDR3, the DNA is TGTGCCAGCAGCCAACCCGAGGGTTTCCAGACCCAGTACTTC.

This chain joins TRBV6-1 and TRBJ2-1, with TRBD1 as a possible D gene (6 bases). The CDR3 runs to 13 residues. CDR1 MNHNS and CDR2 SASEGT come from the germline V gene. The V end lost 8 bases, the J end lost 8 bases, and 16 bases lay between the germline ends. The CDR3 DNA sequence: TGTGCCAGCGACCCCAGGGGAAAGGATGAGCAGTTCTTC. Translating it yields CASDPRGKDEQFF.

This clone is a singleton in its sample. The chain uses TRBV19 and TRBJ1-6; weak D call: TRBD1 (6 bases). Germline CDR1 LNHDA, CDR2 SQIVND (reference sequence). This CDR3 comprises 15 residues. With 4 bases removed from V and 1 base from J, the gap between germline ends came to 8 bases. The CDR3 region has the DNA TGTGCCAGTAGTAACAGGGTGTCCTATAATTCACCCCTCCACTTT. Translating it yields CASSNRVSYNSPLHF.

The chain has TRBV30 and TRBJ2-7; D ambiguous. The V gene lost 8 bases and the J gene lost 7 bases, with 15 bases spanning the gap. Germline loops: CDR1 GTSNPN, CDR2 SVGIG (reference sequence). The CDR3 covers 11 residues. The CDR3 DNA sequence: TGTGCCACGAACTTAGGGTGGGAGCAGTACTTC. It specifies CATNLGWEQYF.

The chain couples TRBV6-5 to TRBJ2-5; no clear D. The germline gives CDR1 MNHEY, CDR2 SVGAGI. The CDR3 has 14 amino acids. V was shortened by 0 bases and J by 1 base, with 6 bases between the two germline ends. CDR3 sequence: CASSYSGSQETQYF. The DNA for the CDR3 is TGTGCCAGCAGTTACTCGGGCAGCCAAGAGACCCAGTACTTC.

The gene calls are TRBV19 and TRBJ1-4, with a tentative D call TRBD1 (6 bases). V was clipped by 4 bases and J by 5 bases, with 11 bases between them. Per germline, CDR1 LNHDA and CDR2 SQIVND (reference sequence). The CDR3 is made up of 14 amino acids. CDR3 sequence: CASSTRGTNEKLFF. The CDR3 DNA is TGTGCCAGTAGTACGCGAGGGACAAATGAAAAACTGTTTTTT.

This clone was observed a handful of times. V is TRBV30 and J is TRBJ1-1; the D is unclear. Trimming pared 3 bases from V and 1 base from J, leaving 9 bases between. The length of the CDR3 is 13 residues. The V gene's germline CDR1 is GTSNPN and CDR2 SVGIG (reference sequence). The CDR3 coding sequence is TGTGCCTGGAGCTTAAGGAAGAACACTGAAGCTTTCTTT. Translation: CAWSLRKNTEAFF.

The V gene is TRBV9, the J gene TRBJ1-3, with no clear D. Trimming pared 2 bases from V and 0 bases from J, leaving 18 bases between. Germline V CDR1 and CDR2: SGDLS, YYNGEE. This CDR3 contains 18 residues. CDR3 in DNA: TGTGCCAGCAGCGTTAAGGGTGTAAGGGAGAGCTCTGGAAACACCATATATTTT. This encodes CASSVKGVRESSGNTIYF.